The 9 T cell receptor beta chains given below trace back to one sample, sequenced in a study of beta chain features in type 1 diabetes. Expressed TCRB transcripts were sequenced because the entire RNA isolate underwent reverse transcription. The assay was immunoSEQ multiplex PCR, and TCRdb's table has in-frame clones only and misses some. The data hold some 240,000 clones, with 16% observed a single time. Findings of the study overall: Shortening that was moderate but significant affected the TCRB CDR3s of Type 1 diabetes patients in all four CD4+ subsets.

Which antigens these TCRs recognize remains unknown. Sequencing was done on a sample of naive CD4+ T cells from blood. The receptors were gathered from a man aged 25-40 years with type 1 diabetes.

DNA for the CDR3: TGTGCCAGCAGCCAAGCTGGGACTAGCGGGAGAAATGAGCAGTTCTTC. Amino acid sequence: CASSQAGTSGRNEQFF. This chain connects TRBV14 to TRBJ2-1; TRBD2 matches at 14 bases. The V gene's germline CDR1 is SGHDN and CDR2 FVKESK. J was trimmed by 7 bases and V by 1 base; bases with no gene match: 3. CDR3 length: 16 amino acids.

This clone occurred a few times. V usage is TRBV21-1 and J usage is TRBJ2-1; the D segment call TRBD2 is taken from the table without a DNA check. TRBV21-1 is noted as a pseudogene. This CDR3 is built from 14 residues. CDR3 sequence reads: CAGWVREGYNEQFF. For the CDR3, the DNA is TGTGCCGGCTGGGTGCGGGAGGGGTACAATGAGCAGTTCTTC.

The CDR3, as DNA: TGTGCCAGCAGCACACAGGGTAGTGAGCAGTACTTC. Encoded protein: CASSTQGSEQYF. The rearrangement uses TRBV7-3 and TRBJ2-7, with D possibly TRBD1 on 6 matching bases. This CDR3 region has 12 residues. V gave up 5 bases and J gave up 7 bases, with 12 bases separating them. Germline CDR1 is SGHTA and CDR2 is FQGTGA.

The CDR3, as DNA: TGCGCCAGCAGCCAGAGCACAGATACGCAGTATTTT. Translation: CASSQSTDTQYF. The chain couples TRBV4-1 to TRBJ2-3, with D hard to call. CDR1 MGHRA and CDR2 YSYEKL come from the germline V gene. V was shortened by 3 bases and J by 0 bases, with 1 base between the two germline ends. This CDR3 is built from 12 residues.

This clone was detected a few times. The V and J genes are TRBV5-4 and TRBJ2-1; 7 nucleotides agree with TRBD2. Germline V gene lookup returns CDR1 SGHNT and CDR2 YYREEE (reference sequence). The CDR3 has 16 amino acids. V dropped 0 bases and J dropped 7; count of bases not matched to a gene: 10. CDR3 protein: CASSLAPLAGENEQFF. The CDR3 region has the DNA TGTGCCAGCAGCTTGGCCCCTCTGGCGGGAGAAAATGAGCAGTTCTTC.

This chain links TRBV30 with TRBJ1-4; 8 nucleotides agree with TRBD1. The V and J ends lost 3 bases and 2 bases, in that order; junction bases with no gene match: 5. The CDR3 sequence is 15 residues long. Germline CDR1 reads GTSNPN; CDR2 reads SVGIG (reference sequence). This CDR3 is CAWSRNRGTNEKLFF. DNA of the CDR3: TGTGCCTGGAGCCGAAACAGGGGGACTAATGAAAAACTGTTTTTT.

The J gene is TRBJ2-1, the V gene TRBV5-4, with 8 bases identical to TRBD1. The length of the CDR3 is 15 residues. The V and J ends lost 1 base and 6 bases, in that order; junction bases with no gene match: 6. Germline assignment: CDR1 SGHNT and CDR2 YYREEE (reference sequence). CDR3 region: CASSLSGQVGNEQFF. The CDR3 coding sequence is TGTGCCAGCAGCTTGTCGGGACAGGTCGGCAATGAGCAGTTCTTC.

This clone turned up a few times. The CDR3 sequence is CASSQYPSGRDADTQYF. The DNA of the CDR3 is TGTGCCAGCAGCCAATACCCCAGCGGGAGGGATGCAGATACGCAGTATTTT. This sequence joins TRBV4-2 and TRBJ2-3; 10 nucleotides align to TRBD2. Trimming cost V 2 bases and J 4 bases; bases outside gene matches: 9. The CDR3 covers 17 residues. The germline gives CDR1 LGHNA, CDR2 YNFKEQ.

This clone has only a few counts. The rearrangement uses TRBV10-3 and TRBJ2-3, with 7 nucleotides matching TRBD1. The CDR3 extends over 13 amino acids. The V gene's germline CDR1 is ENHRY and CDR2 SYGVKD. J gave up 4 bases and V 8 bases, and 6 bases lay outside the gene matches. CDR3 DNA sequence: TGTGCCATCGGAACAGGGGCGGCAGATACGCAGTATTTT. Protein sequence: CAIGTGAADTQYF.